The 13 T cell receptor beta chains listed next were all sequenced from one sample in a study of T cells in Graves' hyperthyroidism and ophthalmopathy. Amplified TCR beta CDR3 regions derived from RNA transcripts. A first-round RT-PCR of the TCR CDR3 used the HTBI primer set. TCRdb used MiXCR to reprocess the multiplex PCR reads, holding one entry per CDR3 protein. The sample carries about 200,000 distinct CDR3 sequences, about a sixth recorded once. Sequencing used blood. These receptors all come from a man between 35 and 55 years old with Graves' hyperthyroidism.

This clonotype has a count of ten or more. The chain uses TRBV7-6 and TRBJ2-5; TRBD2 matches at 7 bases. CDR1 is SGHVS, CDR2 FNYEAQ, per germline. The length of the CDR3 is 14 residues. The J segment lost 4 bases and the V segment lost 5 bases, leaving 7 bases of the junction unmatched. The CDR3 region has the DNA TGTGCCAGCAGCCTAAAAGCGGGGCCAGAGACCCAGTACTTC. Protein: CASSLKAGPETQYF.

This clonotype was counted between two and nine times. This chain joins TRBV7-3 and TRBJ2-5, with 14 positions matching TRBD2. Germline V gene sequence: CDR1 SGHTA, CDR2 FQGTGA. Trimming at V came to 5 bases and at J to 5 bases, leaving 7 bases not matched to a gene. The CDR3 sequence is 16 residues long. CDR3 protein: CASSRLAGGPGETQYF. CDR3 nucleotides: TGTGCCAGCAGCCGACTAGCGGGGGGGCCCGGGGAGACCCAGTACTTC.

The V and J genes are TRBV9 and TRBJ2-7, with 7 bases aligning to TRBD2. The junction had 9 bases not matched to a gene; V was cut back by 3 bases and J by 3 bases. Germline V gives CDR1 SGDLS, CDR2 YYNGEE. The CDR3 contains 15 residues. CDR3 bases: TGTGCCAGCAGCGAGGGCGGGGGTCCCTACTACGAGCAGTACTTC. This sequence encodes CASSEGGGPYYEQYF.

This clonotype was counted many times. The J gene is TRBJ2-5, the V gene TRBV7-2; D is possibly TRBD1 (6 bases). With 1 base removed from V and 4 bases from J, the gap between germline ends came to 16 bases. CDR3 length equals 16 residues. The germline gives CDR1 SGHTA, CDR2 FQGNSA. The CDR3 loop reads CASSLDGRGSTETQYF. For the CDR3, the DNA is TGTGCCAGCAGCTTAGACGGCAGGGGTAGTACAGAGACCCAGTACTTC.

The sample holds a few counts of this clonotype. This chain joins TRBV4-2 and TRBJ2-2, with unresolved D. V gave up 4 bases and J gave up 2 bases, with 14 bases separating them. Germline V gene data show CDR1 as LGHNA and CDR2 as YNFKEQ. The CDR3 consists of 16 residues. The CDR3 DNA is TGTGCCAGCAGCCCCACCTTAGGACCCAACACCGGGGAGCTGTTTTTT. Translating gives CASSPTLGPNTGELFF.

The chain links TRBV19 to TRBJ2-7; D possibly matches TRBD1 or TRBD2 (5 bases each). Trimming cost V 5 bases and J 7 bases, with 12 bases left between them. The germline CDR1 and CDR2 sequences are LNHDA and SQIVND (reference sequence). This CDR3 spans 12 amino acids. This CDR3 reads CASSPGLHEQYF. As DNA, the CDR3 is TGTGCCAGTAGTCCGGGGCTTCATGAGCAGTACTTC.

This clonotype was seen ten or more times. The gene calls are TRBV6-2 or TRBV6-3 and TRBJ1-1, with 8 bases lining up with TRBD1. The germline V gene encodes CDR1 MNHEY and CDR2 SVGEGT. The CDR3 is made up of 14 amino acids. Germline trimming cut 5 bases from V and 8 bases from J; bases unmatched to any gene: 10. The DNA of the CDR3 is TGTGCCAGCAGTCATTCCGGGACAGGTGGAGAAGCTTTCTTT. Encoded protein: CASSHSGTGGEAFF.

The chain carries TRBV2 and TRBJ2-1, with 7 bases fitting TRBD1. This CDR3 contains 17 residues. Germline values: CDR1 SNHLY, CDR2 FYNNEI. J gave up 7 bases and V 8 bases, and 20 bases lay outside the gene matches. The CDR3, as DNA: TGTGCCAGCGGGAGACAGGGCGGCCTAAGATCCACTAATGAGCAGTTCTTC. This sequence encodes CASGRQGGLRSTNEQFF.

The CDR3 bases are TGTGCCAGCACCGACAGGGGTAGGTCTGGGGCCAACGTCCTGACTTTC. Translation gives CASTDRGRSGANVLTF. V is TRBV6-1 and J is TRBJ2-6, with 8 bases lining up with TRBD1. Trimming at V came to 7 bases and at J to 1 base, leaving 6 bases not matched to a gene. CDR3 length: 16 residues. Germline lookup yields CDR1 MNHNS and CDR2 SASEGT.

At least ten counts were recorded for this clonotype. V usage is TRBV9 and J usage is TRBJ1-2; the D is unclear. V gave up 4 bases and J gave up 4 bases, with 20 bases separating them. This CDR3 contains 16 residues. Germline values: CDR1 SGDLS, CDR2 YYNGEE. CDR3 DNA: TGTGCCAGCAGCTCCAACCTAGTGAACGAAGGCTATGGCTACACCTTC. Its protein product is CASSSNLVNEGYGYTF.

This clonotype was counted ten times or more. The chain recombines TRBV7-2 with TRBJ2-5; 9 bases map to TRBD1. The junction had 3 bases not matched to a gene; V was cut back by 5 bases and J by 2 bases. CDR3 size: 14 residues. Germline lookup yields CDR1 SGHTA and CDR2 FQGNSA. CDR3 nucleotide sequence: TGTGCCAGCAGCCTAGGGACAGGGCAAGAGACCCAGTACTTC. Translated: CASSLGTGQETQYF.

There are many counts of this clonotype. The chain has TRBV11-2 and TRBJ2-6, with TRBD2 identical over 8 bases. In germline, CDR1 is SGHAT, CDR2 FQNNGV. CDR3 size: 15 residues. The V segment lost 5 bases and the J segment 2 bases; nucleotides outside the gene matches: 2. Written as DNA, the CDR3 is TGTGCCAGCAGCGAGGGACTAGCTGGGGCCAACGTCCTGACTTTC. The encoded protein is CASSEGLAGANVLTF. The complete variable domain, with remaining parts taken from reference TRBV11-2 and TRBJ2-6, reads EAGVAQSPRYKIIEKRQSVAFWCNPISGHATLYWYQQILGQGPKLLIQFQNNGVVDDSQLPKDRFSAERLKGVDSTLKIQPAKLEDSAVYLCASSEGLAGANVLTFGAGSRLTVL.

This clonotype was counted many times. The chain employs TRBV15 and TRBJ2-7; a weak D match, TRBD2 (5 bases). Germline V gene sequence: CDR1 LNHNV, CDR2 YYDKDF (reference sequence). The CDR3 has 15 residues. V dropped 5 bases and J dropped 2 bases, with 16 bases sitting between them. CDR3: CATSPVRESAYEQYF. The CDR3 bases are TGTGCCACCAGCCCAGTACGGGAAAGCGCCTACGAGCAGTACTTC. The entire variable domain, with the rest obtained from reference TRBV15 and TRBJ2-7, is as follows: DAMVIQNPRYQVTQFGKPVTLSCSQTLNHNVMYWYQQKSSQAPKLLFHYYDKDFNNEADTPDNFQSRRPNTSFCFLDIRSPGLGDTAMYLCATSPVRESAYEQYFGPGTRLTVT.